A selection of T cell receptor beta chains follows, all from one sample in a study of blood T cell repertoires in COVID-19. Measured with immunoSEQ multiplex PCR; TCRdb has only the in-frame clones, and not every one. The sample holds some 100,000 clones; around 80% are singletons and the top ten take about 4.7%. The sample consisted of peripheral blood. The receptors derive from a human donor in a cohort sampled during active or convalescent COVID-19. CDR3s include the opening cysteine and the closing phenylalanine or tryptophan. Each record gives: V gene, D gene, CDR3 length, clone size, J gene, CDR3 DNA, CDR3 protein. A D gene is named only where the DNA matches it firmly. Where a row states a size, it is once, few, many or the class of an expanded clone; other rows omit it.

>TRBV7-2|TRBD1|16|.|TRBJ2-7
TGTGCCAGCAGCTTACATACGGGACAGGGGGCGGGCGAGCAGTACTTC
CASSLHTGQGAGEQYF
>TRBV3-1/TRBV3-2|.|15|.|TRBJ2-7
TGTGCCAGCAGCCAAGCTGTAGCGCCCTCCTACGAGCAGTACTTC
CASSQAVAPSYEQYF
>TRBV28|TRBD1|16|.|TRBJ1-3
TGTGCCAGCAGAACAACCGGGACAGGGGGTGGAAACACCATATATTTT
CASRTTGTGGGNTIYF
>TRBV7-2|TRBD1|15|.|TRBJ1-1
TGTGCCAGCAGCCCCCGGGACAGGGGTATCACTGAAGCTTTCTTT
CASSPRDRGITEAFF
>TRBV5-1|.|15|.|TRBJ2-2
TGCGCCAGCAGCTTGCTAGCGTCGGACACCGGGGAGCTGTTTTTT
CASSLLASDTGELFF
>TRBV5-1|TRBD2|15|.|TRBJ2-1
TGCGCCAGCAGAACTAGCGGGGTTTCCTACAATGAGCAGTTCTTC
CASRTSGVSYNEQFF
>TRBV3-1/TRBV3-2|.|17|.|TRBJ2-1
TGTGCCAGCAGCTCCCCGTTCTCAGGAGGGAGGTACAATGAGCAGTTCTTC
CASSSPFSGGRYNEQFF
>TRBV19|.|14|many|TRBJ1-1
TGTGCCAGTAGTATTCCGGCAGGGAACACTGAAGCTTTCTTT
CASSIPAGNTEAFF
>TRBV12-2|.|16|.|TRBJ1-1
TGTGCAAGTCGCTTAGACTCGAGACCCCCGGGACATCGGGCTTTCTTT
CASRLDSRPPGHRAFF
>TRBV19|.|15|.|TRBJ2-4
TGTGCCAGTAGTATTCAGGCAGGAACCAAAAACATTCAGTACTTC
CASSIQAGTKNIQYF
>TRBV6-6|TRBD2|12|.|TRBJ2-1
TGTGCCAGCAGCCCTAGCGGGAGGGTGCAGTTCTTC
CASSPSGRVQFF
>TRBV18|TRBD1|16|few|TRBJ2-4
TGTGCCAGCTCAGCACAGGGGGCCGGGGCCAAAAACATTCAGTACTTC
CASSAQGAGAKNIQYF
>TRBV6-5|.|14|.|TRBJ2-7
TGTGCCAGCAGTTACAGGGGTCCCTCCTACGAGCAGTACTTC
CASSYRGPSYEQYF
>TRBV28|.|14|.|TRBJ1-1
TGTGCCAGCAGTTTATTAGAGCGGGGGACTGAAGCTTTCTTT
CASSLLERGTEAFF
>TRBV7-2|TRBD2|16|.|TRBJ2-3
TGTGCCAGCAGCTTAGCCCAGGGAGGGTACACAGATACGCAGTATTTT
CASSLAQGGYTDTQYF
>TRBV6-2/TRBV6-3|.|13|.|TRBJ1-2
TGTGCCAGCAGTAGGAGGGACCCCTATGGCTACACCTTC
CASSRRDPYGYTF
>TRBV19|.|14|.|TRBJ1-3
TGTGCCAGTAGTAGACAGAGCTCTGGAAACACCATATATTTT
CASSRQSSGNTIYF
>TRBV15|.|12|.|TRBJ2-3
TGTGCCACCAGCAGAGCCTTAGATACGCAGTATTTT
CATSRALDTQYF
>TRBV7-8|TRBD2|17|.|TRBJ2-3
TGTGCCAGCAGCTCCCATGGTAGCGGGAGTGGATCAGATACGCAGTATTTT
CASSSHGSGSGSDTQYF
>TRBV6-2/TRBV6-3|.|19|.|TRBJ2-2
TGTGCCAGCAGTTACCCATACCGAGGGCGGAGAAACCCCACCGGGGAGCTGTTTTTT
CASSYPYRGRRNPTGELFF